This T cell receptor (beta chain) was documented in a study of cytomegalovirus exposure and HLA in healthy donors. This clone was seen a few times. Primers for the PCR totalled 60 Vbeta and 13 Jbeta. Sequenced by immunoSEQ multiplex PCR; TCRdb stores in-frame clones only, minus some. The table records around 160,000 clones, roughly 83% of them present only once. CDR3 length: 14 amino acids. CDR1 and CDR2 (germline): MRHNA, SNTAGT. The V segment lost 0 bases and the J segment 4 bases; nucleotides outside the gene matches: 1. The sequenced sample was PBMCs. This chain links TRBV6-4 with TRBJ2-3; TRBD2 matches 7 bases. The clonotype was recovered from a woman aged 18-30 years in good health and CMV-seronegative. This CDR3 reads CASSDSGGADTQYF. Written as DNA, the CDR3 is TGTGCCAGCAGTGACTCGGGGGGGGCAGATACGCAGTATTTT.